The present TCR beta chain was sequenced within a study of T cells after yellow fever vaccination. Study results and limitations: Weaker overall, the secondary response nonetheless peaked faster (day 5 versus 15).

A remark on this clonotype: Its antigen is not known.

TCRdb reanalysed the 5' RACE reads using MiXCR and keeps one entry per CDR3 protein. The sample has hundreds of thousands of distinct CDR3 sequences; about 5% are singletons. The junction had 4 bases not matched to a gene; V was cut back by 0 bases and J by 10 bases. CDR1 and CDR2 (germline): SGHRS, YFSETQ. The CDR3 is made up of 14 amino acids. This chain uses TRBV5-1 with TRBJ1-6, with TRBD1 matching 7 bases. The TCR comes from a man aged 18 to 35 who received the YFV17D yellow fever vaccine. The sequencing used CD4+ T cells sorted from PBMCs, collected on the day of the yellow fever booster vaccination. The CDR3 DNA follows: TGCGCCAGCAGCTTGGCGGGACAGCGCTCACCCCTCCACTTT. It specifies CASSLAGQRSPLHF.